The clone carrying this T cell receptor beta chain was counted only a few times. This entry belongs to a study of identical twins. TCRdb re-derived calls from the 5' RACE reads in MiXCR, one entry per CDR3 protein. The data show 640,000 or so distinct CDR3 sequences, with around 6.1% seen just once and around 1.9% held by the top ten. Sequences were obtained from naive T cells sorted from blood. The TCR comes from a man between 18 and 29 years old in good health.

CDR3 DNA sequence: TGTGCTCACATCGGGACAGGGTCCGTCCATGAGCAGTTCTTC. Translated: CAHIGTGSVHEQFF. The V and J genes are TRBV30 and TRBJ2-1; 9 bases agree with TRBD1. This CDR3 has 14 amino acids. Germline assignment: CDR1 GTSNPN and CDR2 SVGIG (reference sequence).